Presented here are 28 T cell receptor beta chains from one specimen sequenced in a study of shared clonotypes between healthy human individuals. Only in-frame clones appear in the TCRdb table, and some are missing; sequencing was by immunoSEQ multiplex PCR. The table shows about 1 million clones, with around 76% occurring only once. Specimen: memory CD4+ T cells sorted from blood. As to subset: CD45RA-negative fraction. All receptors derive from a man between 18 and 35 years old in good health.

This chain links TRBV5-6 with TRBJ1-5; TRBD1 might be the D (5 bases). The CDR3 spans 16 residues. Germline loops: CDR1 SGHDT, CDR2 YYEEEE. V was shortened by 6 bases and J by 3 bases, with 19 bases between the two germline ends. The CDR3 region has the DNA TGTGCCAGCACAAAGGGAAGGGGCAGAGACAATCAGCCCCAGCATTTT. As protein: CASTKGRGRDNQPQHF.

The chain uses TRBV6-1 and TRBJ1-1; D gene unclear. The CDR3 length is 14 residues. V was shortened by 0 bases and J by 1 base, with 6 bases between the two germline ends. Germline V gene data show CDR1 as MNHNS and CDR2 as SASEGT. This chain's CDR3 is CASSEATENTEAFF. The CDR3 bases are TGTGCCAGCAGTGAAGCAACAGAGAACACTGAAGCTTTCTTT.

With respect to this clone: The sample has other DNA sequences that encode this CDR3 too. CDR3 nucleotides: TGTGCCAGTAGTATTGGGGGAGAGGAGACCCAGTACTTC. Translation: CASSIGGEETQYF. The V and J genes are TRBV19 and TRBJ2-5; D could derive from TRBD1 or TRBD2 (5 bases each). Germline V gene data show CDR1 as LNHDA and CDR2 as SQIVND (reference sequence). Deletions cut 3 bases from V and 5 bases from J, with 10 bases between. The CDR3 runs to 13 residues.

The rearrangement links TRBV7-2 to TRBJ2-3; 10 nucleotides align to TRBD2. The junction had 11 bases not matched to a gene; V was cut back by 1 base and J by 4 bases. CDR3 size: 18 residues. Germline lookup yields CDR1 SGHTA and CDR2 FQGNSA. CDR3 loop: CASSLGPGLAKGADTQYF. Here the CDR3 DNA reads TGTGCCAGCAGCTTAGGACCGGGACTAGCGAAAGGGGCAGATACGCAGTATTTT.

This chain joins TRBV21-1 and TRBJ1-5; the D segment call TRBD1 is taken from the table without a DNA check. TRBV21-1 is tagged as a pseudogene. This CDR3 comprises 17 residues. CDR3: CASTTRTGEIGNQPQHF. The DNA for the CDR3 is TGTGCCAGCACTACTAGGACAGGAGAGATTGGCAATCAGCCCCAGCATTTT.

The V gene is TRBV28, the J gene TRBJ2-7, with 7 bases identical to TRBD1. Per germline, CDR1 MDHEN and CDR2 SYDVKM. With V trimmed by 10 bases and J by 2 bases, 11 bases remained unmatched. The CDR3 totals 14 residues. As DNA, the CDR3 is TGTGCCACCTTTCCCAGGGGGTCCACCTACGAGCAGTACTTC. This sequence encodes CATFPRGSTYEQYF.

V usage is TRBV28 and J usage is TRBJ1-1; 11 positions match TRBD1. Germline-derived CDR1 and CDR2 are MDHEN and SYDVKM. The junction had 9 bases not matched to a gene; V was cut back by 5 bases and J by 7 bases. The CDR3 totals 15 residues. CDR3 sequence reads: CASSPPDRGRIEAFF. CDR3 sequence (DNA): TGTGCCAGCAGTCCCCCGGACAGGGGGCGGATTGAAGCTTTCTTT.

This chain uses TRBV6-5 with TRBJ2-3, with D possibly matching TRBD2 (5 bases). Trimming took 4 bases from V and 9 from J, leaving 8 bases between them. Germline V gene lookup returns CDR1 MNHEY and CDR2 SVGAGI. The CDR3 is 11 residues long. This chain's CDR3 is CASSSPGTQYF. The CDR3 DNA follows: TGTGCCAGCAGTTCCCCGGGAACGCAGTATTTT.

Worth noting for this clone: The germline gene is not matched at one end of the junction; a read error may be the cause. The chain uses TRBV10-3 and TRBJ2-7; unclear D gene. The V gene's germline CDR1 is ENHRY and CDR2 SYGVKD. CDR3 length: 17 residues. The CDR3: CAISESIITAVTYEQCF. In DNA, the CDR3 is TGTGCCATCAGTGAGTCGATTATAACAGCCGTTACCTACGAGCAGTGCTTC.

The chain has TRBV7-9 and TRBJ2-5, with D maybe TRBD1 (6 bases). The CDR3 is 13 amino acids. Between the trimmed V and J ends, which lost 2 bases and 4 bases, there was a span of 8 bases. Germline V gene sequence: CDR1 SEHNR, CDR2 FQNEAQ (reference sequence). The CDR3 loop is CASSLLGGETQYF. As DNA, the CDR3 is TGTGCCAGCAGCTTACTAGGGGGAGAGACCCAGTACTTC. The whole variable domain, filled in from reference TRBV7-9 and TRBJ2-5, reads DTGVSQNPRHKITKRGQNVTFRCDPISEHNRLYWYRQTLGQGPEFLTYFQNEAQLEKSRLLSDRFSAERPKGSFSTLEIQRTEQGDSAMYLCASSLLGGETQYFGPGTRLLVL.

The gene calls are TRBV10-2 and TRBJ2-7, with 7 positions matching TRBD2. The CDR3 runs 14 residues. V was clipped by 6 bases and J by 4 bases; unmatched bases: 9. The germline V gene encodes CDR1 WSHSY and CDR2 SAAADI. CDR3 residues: CASSSGLADYEQYF. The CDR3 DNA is TGCGCCAGCAGCTCGGGGCTAGCGGATTACGAGCAGTACTTC.

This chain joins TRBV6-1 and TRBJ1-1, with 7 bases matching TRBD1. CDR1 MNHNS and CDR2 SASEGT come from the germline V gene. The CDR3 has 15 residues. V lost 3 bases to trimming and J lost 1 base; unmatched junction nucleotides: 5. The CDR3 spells CASSDTGVPNTEAFF. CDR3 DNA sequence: TGTGCCAGCAGTGATACAGGGGTCCCGAACACTGAAGCTTTCTTT.

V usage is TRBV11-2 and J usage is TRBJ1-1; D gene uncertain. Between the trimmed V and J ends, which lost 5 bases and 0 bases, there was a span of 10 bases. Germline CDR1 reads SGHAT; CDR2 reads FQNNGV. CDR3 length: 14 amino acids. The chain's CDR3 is CASSAETLNTEAFF. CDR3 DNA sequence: TGTGCCAGCAGCGCAGAGACACTGAACACTGAAGCTTTCTTT.

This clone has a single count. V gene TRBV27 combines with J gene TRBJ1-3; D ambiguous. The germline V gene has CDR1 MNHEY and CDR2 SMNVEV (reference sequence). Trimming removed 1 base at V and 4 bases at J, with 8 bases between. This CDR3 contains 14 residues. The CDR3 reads CASSLFPSGNTIYF. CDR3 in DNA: TGTGCCAGCAGTTTATTTCCGTCAGGAAACACCATATATTTT.

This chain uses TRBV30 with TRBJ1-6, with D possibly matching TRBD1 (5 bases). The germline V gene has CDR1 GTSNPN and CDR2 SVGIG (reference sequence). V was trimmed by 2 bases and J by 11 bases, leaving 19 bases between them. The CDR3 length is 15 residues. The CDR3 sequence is CAWSPPGPGRPPLHF. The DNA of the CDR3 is TGTGCCTGGAGTCCACCGGGCCCAGGGAGGCCACCCCTCCACTTT.

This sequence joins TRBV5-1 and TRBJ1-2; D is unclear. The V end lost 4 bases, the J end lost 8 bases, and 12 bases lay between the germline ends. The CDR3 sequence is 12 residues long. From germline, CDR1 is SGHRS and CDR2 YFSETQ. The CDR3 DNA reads TGCGCCAGCAGCCCTGACCAAGGAGGCTACACCTTC. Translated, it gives CASSPDQGGYTF.

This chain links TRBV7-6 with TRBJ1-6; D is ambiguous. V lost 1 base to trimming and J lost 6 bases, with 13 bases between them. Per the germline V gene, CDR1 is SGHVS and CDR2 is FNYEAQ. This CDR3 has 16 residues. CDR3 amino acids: CASSLEAGELNSPLHF. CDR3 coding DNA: TGTGCCAGCAGCTTAGAAGCGGGAGAGCTTAATTCACCCCTCCACTTT. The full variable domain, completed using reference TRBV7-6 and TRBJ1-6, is GAGVSQSPRYKVTKRGQDVALRCDPISGHVSLYWYRQALGQGPEFLTYFNYEAQQDKSGLPNDRFSAERPEGSISTLTIQRTEQRDSAMYRCASSLEAGELNSPLHFGNGTRLTVT.

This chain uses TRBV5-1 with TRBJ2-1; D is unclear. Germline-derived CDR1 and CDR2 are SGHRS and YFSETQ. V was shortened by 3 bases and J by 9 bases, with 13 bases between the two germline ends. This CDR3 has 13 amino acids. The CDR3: CASSSREDGEQFF. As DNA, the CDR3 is TGCGCCAGCAGCTCCCGAGAAGACGGTGAGCAGTTCTTC. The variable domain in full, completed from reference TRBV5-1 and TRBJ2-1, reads KAGVTQTPRYLIKTRGQQVTLSCSPISGHRSVSWYQQTPGQGLQFLFEYFSETQRNKGNFPGRFSGRQFSNSRSEMNVSTLELGDSALYLCASSSREDGEQFFGPGTRLTVL.

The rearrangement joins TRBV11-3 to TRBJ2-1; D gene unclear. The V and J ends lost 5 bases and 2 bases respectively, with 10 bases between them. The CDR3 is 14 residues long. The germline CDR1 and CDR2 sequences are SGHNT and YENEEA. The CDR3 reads CASSLDKTYNEQFF. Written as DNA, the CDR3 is TGTGCCAGCAGCCTCGACAAGACCTACAATGAGCAGTTCTTC.

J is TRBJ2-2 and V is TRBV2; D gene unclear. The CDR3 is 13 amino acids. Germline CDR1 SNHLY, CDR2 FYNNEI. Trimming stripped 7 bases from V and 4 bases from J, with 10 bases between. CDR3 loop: CASIQLGTGELFF. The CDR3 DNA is TGTGCCAGCATACAGCTGGGCACCGGGGAGCTGTTTTTT.

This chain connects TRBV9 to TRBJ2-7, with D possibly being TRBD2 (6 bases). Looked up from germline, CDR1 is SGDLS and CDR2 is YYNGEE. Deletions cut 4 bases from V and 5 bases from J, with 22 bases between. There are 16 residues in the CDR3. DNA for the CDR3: TGTGCCAGCAGCCCCACTGTGGCTAGCGCGAAAGACGAGCAGTACTTC. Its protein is CASSPTVASAKDEQYF.

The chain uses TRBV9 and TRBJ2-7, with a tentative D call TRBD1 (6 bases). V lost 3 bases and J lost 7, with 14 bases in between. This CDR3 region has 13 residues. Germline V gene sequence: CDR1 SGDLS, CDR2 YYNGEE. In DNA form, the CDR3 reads TGTGCCAGCAGCGGAGCTCAGGGGAGAGAGCAGTACTTC. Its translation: CASSGAQGREQYF.

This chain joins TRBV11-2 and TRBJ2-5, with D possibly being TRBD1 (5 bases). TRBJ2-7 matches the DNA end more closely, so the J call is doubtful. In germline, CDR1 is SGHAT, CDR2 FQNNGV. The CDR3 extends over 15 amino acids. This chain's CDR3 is CASSLGWGGDYEQYF. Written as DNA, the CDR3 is TGTGCCAGCAGCTTAGGGTGGGGCGGAGACTACGAGCAGTACTTC.

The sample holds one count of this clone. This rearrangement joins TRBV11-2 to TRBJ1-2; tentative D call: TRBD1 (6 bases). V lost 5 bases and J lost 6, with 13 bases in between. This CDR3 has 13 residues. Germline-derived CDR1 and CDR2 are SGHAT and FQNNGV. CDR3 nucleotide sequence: TGTGCCAGCAGCATCCCGACAGGAAATGGCTACACCTTC. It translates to CASSIPTGNGYTF.

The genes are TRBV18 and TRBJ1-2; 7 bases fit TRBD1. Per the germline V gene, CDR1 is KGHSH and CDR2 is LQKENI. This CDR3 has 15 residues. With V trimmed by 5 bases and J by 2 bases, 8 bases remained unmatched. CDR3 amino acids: CASSAPGTENYGYTF. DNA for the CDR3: TGTGCCAGCTCAGCCCCCGGGACAGAGAACTATGGCTACACCTTC.

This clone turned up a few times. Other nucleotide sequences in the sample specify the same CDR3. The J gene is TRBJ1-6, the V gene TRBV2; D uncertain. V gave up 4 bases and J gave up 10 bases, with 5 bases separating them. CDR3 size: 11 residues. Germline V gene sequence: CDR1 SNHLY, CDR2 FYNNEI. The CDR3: CASSGSSPLHF. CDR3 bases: TGTGCCAGCAGTGGGTCCTCACCCCTCCACTTT.

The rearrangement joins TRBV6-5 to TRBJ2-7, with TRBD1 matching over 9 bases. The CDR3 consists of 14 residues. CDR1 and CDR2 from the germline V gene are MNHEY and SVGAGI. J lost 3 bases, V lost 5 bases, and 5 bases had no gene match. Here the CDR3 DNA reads TGTGCCAGCAGTCCGCCGGGACAGGGCTACGAGCAGTACTTC. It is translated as CASSPPGQGYEQYF.

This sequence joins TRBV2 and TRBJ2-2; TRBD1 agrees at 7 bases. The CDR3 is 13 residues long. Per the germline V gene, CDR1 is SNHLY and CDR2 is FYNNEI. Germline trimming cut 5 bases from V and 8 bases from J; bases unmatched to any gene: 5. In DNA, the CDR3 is TGTGCCAGCAGTCGACAGGGTTCAGGGGAGCTGTTTTTT. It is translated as CASSRQGSGELFF.